This T cell receptor (beta chain) was identified in a study of blood T cell repertoires in COVID-19. This CDR3 has 15 residues. Germline V gene data show CDR1 as SEHNR and CDR2 as FQNEAQ (reference sequence). V was cut by 0 bases and J by 7 bases, with 16 bases left in between. Measured with immunoSEQ multiplex PCR; TCRdb has only the in-frame clones, and not every one. The table shows approximately 360,000 clones, with roughly 90% occurring only once. This receptor was taken from a man in his forties with acute or convalescent COVID-19. The material sequenced was peripheral blood. The chain uses TRBV7-9 and TRBJ2-7; tentatively, D is TRBD1 (6 bases). The CDR3: CASSLASTGWWEQYF. In DNA, the CDR3 is TGTGCCAGCAGCTTAGCGTCCACAGGGTGGTGGGAGCAGTACTTC.